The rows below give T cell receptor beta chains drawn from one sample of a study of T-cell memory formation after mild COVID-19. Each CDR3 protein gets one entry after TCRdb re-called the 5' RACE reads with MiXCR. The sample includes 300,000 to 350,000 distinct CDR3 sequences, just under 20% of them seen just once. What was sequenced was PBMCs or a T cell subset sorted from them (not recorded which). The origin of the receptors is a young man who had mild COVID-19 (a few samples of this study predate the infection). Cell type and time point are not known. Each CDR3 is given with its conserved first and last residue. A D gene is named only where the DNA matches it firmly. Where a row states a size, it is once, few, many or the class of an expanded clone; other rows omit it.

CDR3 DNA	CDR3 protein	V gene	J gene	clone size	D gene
TGTGCCAGCAGTTTAGGGAGTCAGAGCACTGAAGCTTTCTTT	CASSLGSQSTEAFF	TRBV12-3/TRBV12-4	TRBJ1-1	many	.
TGTGCCACCAGCATCCAATGGGGGGCAAATAGCAATCAGCCCCAGCATTTT	CATSIQWGANSNQPQHF	TRBV15	TRBJ1-5	few	.
TGTGCCTGGAGTGTTTTTACTGAAGCTTTCTTT	CAWSVFTEAFF	TRBV30	TRBJ1-1	few	.
TGTGCTAGCAGCTTAGGCGCAGGGTGGGAGACCCAGTACTTC	CASSLGAGWETQYF	TRBV7-7	TRBJ2-5	.	.
TGTGCCAGCAGCTCCCTCACGGGGGACAGGGGGCGCGAGCAGTACTTC	CASSSLTGDRGREQYF	TRBV7-9	TRBJ2-7	.	TRBD1
TGTGCCAGCGGGAGGGACATATTAAGCTACGAGCAGTACTTC	CASGRDILSYEQYF	TRBV6-5	TRBJ2-7	.	.
TGCGCCAGCAAGGTCGAGGGAACTGAAGCTTTCTTT	CASKVEGTEAFF	TRBV5-1	TRBJ1-1	.	.
TGCGCCAGCAGCACTGGGCCTAGCGGGGGTTACGAGCAGTACTTC	CASSTGPSGGYEQYF	TRBV5-1	TRBJ2-7	few	TRBD2
TGTGCCATCAGTGATAAAGAAGAGACCCAGTACTTC	CAISDKEETQYF	TRBV10-3	TRBJ2-5	few	.
TGCGCCAGCCGCGATCATGACCAACTCTACAATGAGCAGTTCTTC	CASRDHDQLYNEQFF	TRBV5-1	TRBJ2-1	.	.
TGTGCCAGCAGTGTGGACAGGGGAACCAAAAACATTCAGTACTTC	CASSVDRGTKNIQYF	TRBV2	TRBJ2-4	.	TRBD1
TGTGCCAGCAGCCAGTCTAGCGGGGGCACTTTTGAGCAGTTCTTC	CASSQSSGGTFEQFF	TRBV2	TRBJ2-1	.	TRBD2
TGTGCCAGCAGATCACAGGGGCTAACCTACAATGAGCAGTTCTTC	CASRSQGLTYNEQFF	TRBV6-2/TRBV6-3	TRBJ2-1	.	TRBD1
TGCGCCAGCAGCCTGGACCCACTGGGGGAGCAGTACTTC	CASSLDPLGEQYF	TRBV5-1	TRBJ2-7	few	.
TGCGCCAGCAGACCAAGTATGGGGGGGACAGATACGCAGTATTTT	CASRPSMGGTDTQYF	TRBV4-1	TRBJ2-3	few	TRBD2
TGTGCCAGGAGACCAGCAATCACCGGGGAGCTGTTTTTT	CARRPAITGELFF	TRBV7-9	TRBJ2-2	.	.
TGCGCCAGCAGCCCGGGGGGGGGCCCGGCGGGCACAGATACGCAGTATTTT	CASSPGGGPAGTDTQYF	TRBV5-1	TRBJ2-3	.	TRBD2
TGCGCCAGCAGCTCCGGCGACGCCGGATATGGCTACACCTTC	CASSSGDAGYGYTF	TRBV5-1	TRBJ1-2	.	.
TGTGCCAGCACTAACAGGGGGCGTGATAATGAGCAGTTCTTC	CASTNRGRDNEQFF	TRBV6-1	TRBJ2-1	.	TRBD1
TGTGCCACCCGGGACAGGGACAATGAGCAGTTCTTC	CATRDRDNEQFF	TRBV10-3	TRBJ2-1	.	TRBD1
TGTGCCAGCAGCTTAGAGGGGACAGCTTACGAGCAGTACTTC	CASSLEGTAYEQYF	TRBV7-9	TRBJ2-7	.	TRBD1
TGTGCCAGCAGTAGAGAGGGAGACCCTACCTATGGCTACACCTTC	CASSREGDPTYGYTF	TRBV6-1	TRBJ1-2	few	.
TGTGCCAGCAATCCGGGAAATCAGCCCCAGCATTTT	CASNPGNQPQHF	TRBV6-2/TRBV6-3	TRBJ1-5	.	.
TGCGCCAGCAGCCTGGGGGCAGACCCTAACACCGGGGAGCTGTTTTTT	CASSLGADPNTGELFF	TRBV4-3	TRBJ2-2	few	.